This record looks at one T cell receptor beta chain sequence and its context. This specimen belongs to a study of blood T cell repertoires in COVID-19. Overall study: The analysed material was cDNA or gDNA that came from T cells, B-cell-depleted T cells, or PBMCs.

CDR3 length: 14 residues. Germline V gene data show CDR1 as SGHRS and CDR2 as YFSETQ. With 2 bases removed from V and 7 bases from J, the gap between germline ends came to 10 bases. Authors' methods: Estimation of nucleated cell counts relied on the amplification of reference gene primers. The assay was immunoSEQ multiplex PCR, and TCRdb's table has in-frame clones only and misses some. V and J calls and clone size come straight from that table; D and trimming were deduced from the DNA. The sample contains approximately 210,000 clones, approximately 84% of which appear only once. The TCR originated in a woman in her 70s with active or convalescent COVID-19. This chain joins TRBV5-1 and TRBJ1-6; a possible D gene is TRBD1 (6 bases). Input material: peripheral blood. The CDR3 is CASSLTGPNSPLHF. The DNA for the CDR3 is TGCGCCAGCAGCTTAACAGGGCCGAATTCACCCCTCCACTTT.